Below are 13 T cell receptor beta chains sequenced from a single sample in a study of monozygotic twins with inflammatory bowel disease. TCRdb re-called the 5' RACE reads and gives one entry per CDR3 protein, without DNA. There are about 150,000 distinct CDR3 sequences in the sample, with about 1.2% held by the top ten. Sequencing was carried out using blood. These receptors all come from a human donor with ulcerative colitis or Crohn's disease, or a healthy co-twin of an affected twin (not recorded which).

This chain connects TRBV19 to TRBJ1-1. The CDR3 is 14 residues long. CDR1 LNHDA and CDR2 SQIVND come from the germline V gene (reference sequence). CDR3: CASKTGLVNTEAFF.

The CDR3 sequence is CASSPLSGRGSYEQYF. V and J are TRBV5-1 and TRBJ2-7; TCRdb picks TRBD1, but there is no DNA to check that call. The CDR3 has 16 amino acids. Germline CDR1 is SGHRS and CDR2 is YFSETQ.

The gene calls are TRBV4-3 and TRBJ2-3; TCRdb picks TRBD1, but there is no DNA to check that call. CDR1 and CDR2 from the germline V gene are LGHNA and YSLEER. This CDR3 is built from 19 residues. This CDR3 reads CASSQDGPPAGASEDTQYF.

The CDR3 loop reads CASSRARLNTGELFF. The chain recombines TRBV4-3 with TRBJ2-2. Germline lookup yields CDR1 LGHNA and CDR2 YSLEER. The CDR3 sequence is 15 residues long.

The CDR3 sequence: CASSQETKAFF. The chain joins TRBV6-6 to TRBJ1-1. The V gene's germline CDR1 is MNHNY and CDR2 SVGAGI (reference sequence). The CDR3 totals 11 residues.

The V and J genes are TRBV7-3 and TRBJ2-5. Germline CDR1 SGHTA, CDR2 FQGTGA. The CDR3 is made up of 16 amino acids. The CDR3 loop reads CASSLTGIGIGETQYF. Based on the CDR3 plus reference TRBV7-3 and TRBJ2-5, the full variable domain is GAGVSQTPSNKVTEKGKYVELRCDPISGHTALYWYRQSLGQGPEFLIYFQGTGAADDSGLPNDRFFAVRPEGSVSTLKIQRTERGDSAVYLCASSLTGIGIGETQYFGPGTRLLVL.

The chain employs TRBV7-7 and TRBJ2-2; the D call from TCRdb, TRBD2, cannot be confirmed without DNA. The CDR3 has 17 residues. The germline V gene encodes CDR1 SSHAT and CDR2 FNYEAQ (reference sequence). The CDR3 region is CASSFSAGGPDTGELFF. The whole variable domain, remainder taken from reference TRBV7-7 and TRBJ2-2, is GAGVSQSPRYKVTKRGQDVTLRCDPISSHATLYWYQQALGQGPEFLTYFNYEAQPDKSGLPSDRFSAERPEGSISTLTIQRTEQRDSAMYRCASSFSAGGPDTGELFFGEGSRLTVL.

This chain joins TRBV20-1 and TRBJ1-2; without DNA, the TCRdb call of TRBD1 cannot be checked. This CDR3 contains 15 residues. Looked up from germline, CDR1 is DFQATT and CDR2 is SNEGSKA (reference sequence). The CDR3 is CSAREGQGLLLGYTF.

V gene TRBV19 combines with J gene TRBJ1-1; the D call of TRBD1 rests on TCRdb alone, since no DNA is present to check it. CDR1 is LNHDA and CDR2 is SQIVND in the germline V gene (reference sequence). The CDR3 spans 13 residues. The CDR3 region is CASSLQGRSEAFF.

The CDR3 region is CASSSGLDNQPQHF. The chain combines TRBV5-6 with TRBJ1-5. The V gene's germline CDR1 is SGHDT and CDR2 YYEEEE. The CDR3 covers 14 residues.

The chain recombines TRBV6-2 or TRBV6-3 with TRBJ2-5; TCRdb selects TRBD1, and the lack of DNA leaves this call unchecked. This CDR3 comprises 12 residues. Germline-derived CDR1 and CDR2 are MNHEY and SVGEGT. The CDR3 is CASGRVQETQYF.

J is TRBJ2-3 and V is TRBV20-1; no DNA is available, so the TRBD2 call from TCRdb remains unchecked. This CDR3 has 16 residues. Germline-derived CDR1 and CDR2 are DFQATT and SNEGSKA (reference sequence). The CDR3 protein is CSAPAGTSASTDTQYF.

This rearrangement joins TRBV9 to TRBJ2-2; TCRdb's D call, TRBD2, is unchecked because there is no DNA. This CDR3 has 16 residues. Germline-derived CDR1 and CDR2 are SGDLS and YYNGEE. The CDR3 reads CASSVLAEGSGGELFF.